Listed below are T cell receptor beta chains from one sample, sequenced in a study of long-term antiretroviral therapy in people with HIV. The method was immunoSEQ multiplex PCR; TCRdb's version includes in-frame clones alone and lacks a portion of them. The sample holds around 35,000 clones, approximately 84% seen once. The starting material was unsorted PBMCs, obtained 3.1 years after starting antiretroviral therapy. All receptors derive from a woman aged 45-65 years with HIV. Each CDR3 is given with its conserved first and last residue. The D gene is left open where the match is weak. Only part of the rows carry a size: once, few, many, or a class if the clone is expanded.

v_call: TRBV6-6
d_call: TRBD2
clone_size: -
j_call: TRBJ2-3
cdr3_aa: CASSYGRADTQYF
cdr3_nt: TGTGCCAGCAGTTACGGGAGGGCAGATACGCAGTATTTT

v_call: TRBV29-1
d_call: TRBD2
clone_size: -
j_call: TRBJ2-1
cdr3_aa: CSVELRTRLYNEQFF
cdr3_nt: TGCAGCGTTGAGCTTCGGACTAGATTGTACAATGAGCAGTTCTTC

v_call: TRBV7-2
d_call: -
clone_size: -
j_call: TRBJ1-2
cdr3_aa: CASSPPGTRNYGYTF
cdr3_nt: TGTGCCAGCAGCCCTCCCGGGACACGTAACTATGGCTACACCTTC

v_call: TRBV4-1
d_call: -
clone_size: -
j_call: TRBJ2-7
cdr3_aa: CASSQGSTGTYEQYF
cdr3_nt: TGCGCCAGCAGCCAAGGGTCTACAGGAACCTACGAGCAGTACTTC

v_call: TRBV18
d_call: -
clone_size: few
j_call: TRBJ1-1
cdr3_aa: CASSPPQGSYTEAFF
cdr3_nt: TGTGCCAGCTCACCACCGCAGGGAAGCTACACTGAAGCTTTCTTT

v_call: TRBV30
d_call: -
clone_size: -
j_call: TRBJ2-3
cdr3_aa: CAWSRAGVRDTQYF
cdr3_nt: TGTGCCTGGAGCAGGGCAGGTGTACGCGATACGCAGTATTTT

v_call: TRBV18
d_call: -
clone_size: few
j_call: TRBJ1-6
cdr3_aa: CASSYLRGGLSPLHF
cdr3_nt: TGTGCCAGCTCTTATCTTCGGGGAGGCCTTTCACCCCTCCACTTT

v_call: TRBV4-1
d_call: TRBD2
clone_size: -
j_call: TRBJ2-1
cdr3_aa: CASSQDASGGALYNEQFF
cdr3_nt: TGCGCCAGCAGCCAAGATGCTAGCGGGGGGGCTCTCTACAATGAGCAGTTCTTC

v_call: TRBV18
d_call: -
clone_size: few
j_call: TRBJ1-2
cdr3_aa: CASSPPAGTNYGYTF
cdr3_nt: TGTGCCAGCTCACCACCAGCGGGGACTAACTATGGCTACACCTTC

v_call: TRBV21-1
d_call: -
clone_size: -
j_call: TRBJ2-1
cdr3_aa: CASRGSGGTFHNEQFF
cdr3_nt: TGTGCCAGCCGGGGTAGCGGGGGAACATTCCACAATGAGCAGTTCTTC

v_call: TRBV10-2
d_call: -
clone_size: -
j_call: TRBJ2-1
cdr3_aa: CASSEPPWVSTRPDEQFF
cdr3_nt: TGCGCCAGCAGTGAGCCCCCATGGGTTTCGACGCGACCCGATGAGCAGTTCTTC

v_call: TRBV7-8
d_call: -
clone_size: once
j_call: TRBJ2-6
cdr3_aa: CASSLFIGPSSGANVLTF
cdr3_nt: TGTGCCAGCAGCTTATTTATTGGCCCGAGTTCTGGGGCCAACGTCCTGACTTTC

v_call: TRBV2
d_call: -
clone_size: -
j_call: TRBJ2-7
cdr3_aa: CASSEALLASYEQYF
cdr3_nt: TGTGCCAGCAGTGAAGCGCTTTTGGCATCCTACGAGCAGTACTTC

v_call: TRBV6-5
d_call: -
clone_size: -
j_call: TRBJ1-2
cdr3_aa: CASSYEGANYGYTF
cdr3_nt: TGTGCCAGCAGTTACGAGGGGGCTAACTATGGCTACACCTTC

v_call: TRBV4-1
d_call: -
clone_size: -
j_call: TRBJ1-2
cdr3_aa: CASSQDRYGDGYTF
cdr3_nt: TGCGCCAGCAGCCAAGATAGGTACGGGGACGGCTACACCTTC

v_call: TRBV19
d_call: -
clone_size: once
j_call: TRBJ2-6
cdr3_aa: CASKLSASGANVLTF
cdr3_nt: TGTGCCAGTAAGTTATCAGCCTCTGGGGCCAACGTCCTGACTTTC

v_call: TRBV19
d_call: TRBD2
clone_size: once
j_call: TRBJ2-1
cdr3_aa: CASSPGGLNEQFF
cdr3_nt: TGTGCCAGTAGCCCGGGGGGGCTCAATGAGCAGTTCTTC

v_call: TRBV5-6
d_call: -
clone_size: -
j_call: TRBJ2-5
cdr3_aa: CASSLGVRGETQYF
cdr3_nt: TGTGCCAGCAGCTTGGGTGTCAGGGGAGAGACCCAGTACTTC

v_call: TRBV2
d_call: TRBD2
clone_size: -
j_call: TRBJ2-4
cdr3_aa: CASRATSGAKNIQYF
cdr3_nt: TGTGCCAGCAGGGCAACTAGCGGGGCCAAAAACATTCAGTACTTC

v_call: TRBV6-5
d_call: TRBD1
clone_size: -
j_call: TRBJ1-1
cdr3_aa: CASSYRGRPVWTEAFF
cdr3_nt: TGTGCCAGCAGTTACAGGGGGCGCCCCGTGTGGACTGAAGCTTTCTTT

v_call: TRBV2
d_call: -
clone_size: -
j_call: TRBJ1-3
cdr3_aa: CASSEQLGNTIYF
cdr3_nt: TGTGCCAGCAGTGAACAGCTAGGAAACACCATATATTTT

v_call: TRBV30
d_call: -
clone_size: -
j_call: TRBJ1-2
cdr3_aa: CAGSRGMWGYGYTF
cdr3_nt: TGTGCCGGGAGTAGGGGGATGTGGGGCTATGGCTACACCTTC

v_call: TRBV5-1
d_call: -
clone_size: -
j_call: TRBJ1-3
cdr3_aa: CASRQGSGNTIYF
cdr3_nt: TGCGCCAGCAGACAGGGCTCTGGAAACACCATATATTTT

v_call: TRBV14
d_call: -
clone_size: -
j_call: TRBJ2-1
cdr3_aa: CASSQEENEQFF
cdr3_nt: TGTGCCAGCAGCCAAGAGGAGAATGAGCAGTTCTTC

v_call: TRBV7-6
d_call: -
clone_size: -
j_call: TRBJ2-5
cdr3_aa: CASAGETQYF
cdr3_nt: TGTGCCAGCGCTGGGGAGACCCAGTACTTC

v_call: TRBV6-6
d_call: -
clone_size: -
j_call: TRBJ2-2
cdr3_aa: CAFANGAGELFF
cdr3_nt: TGTGCTTTTGCTAATGGGGCCGGGGAGCTGTTTTTT

v_call: TRBV4-2
d_call: -
clone_size: -
j_call: TRBJ2-5
cdr3_aa: CASSQDGRSGSQETQYF
cdr3_nt: TGTGCCAGCAGCCAAGATGGGAGATCGGGTAGCCAAGAGACCCAGTACTTC

v_call: TRBV6-5
d_call: -
clone_size: -
j_call: TRBJ1-5
cdr3_aa: CAVKPGVGNQPQHF
cdr3_nt: TGTGCCGTCAAACCGGGGGTCGGGAATCAGCCCCAGCATTTT

v_call: TRBV11-2
d_call: -
clone_size: -
j_call: TRBJ1-6
cdr3_aa: CASSFSPPSSPLHF
cdr3_nt: TGTGCCAGCAGCTTCTCGCCCCCCAGTTCACCCCTCCACTTT

v_call: TRBV27
d_call: TRBD1
clone_size: -
j_call: TRBJ2-1
cdr3_aa: CASSTPQGANEQFF
cdr3_nt: TGTGCCAGCAGTACCCCGCAGGGGGCCAATGAGCAGTTCTTC

v_call: TRBV30
d_call: TRBD2
clone_size: -
j_call: TRBJ2-5
cdr3_aa: CASRLAGGPQTQYF
cdr3_nt: TGTGCCTCAAGACTAGCGGGGGGGCCACAGACCCAGTACTTC

v_call: TRBV4-1
d_call: -
clone_size: -
j_call: TRBJ1-4
cdr3_aa: CASSQAPGPYEKLFF
cdr3_nt: TGCGCCAGCAGCCAAGCCCCGGGGCCATATGAAAAACTGTTTTTT

v_call: TRBV5-6
d_call: -
clone_size: few
j_call: TRBJ2-7
cdr3_aa: CASSHRVPYEQYF
cdr3_nt: TGTGCCAGCAGCCACAGGGTCCCCTACGAGCAGTACTTC

v_call: TRBV30
d_call: -
clone_size: -
j_call: TRBJ1-5
cdr3_aa: CAWNFGGRDQPQHF
cdr3_nt: TGTGCCTGGAATTTCGGGGGTCGGGATCAGCCCCAGCATTTT

v_call: TRBV6-1
d_call: -
clone_size: -
j_call: TRBJ2-4
cdr3_aa: CASRAGTTAKNIQYF
cdr3_nt: TGTGCCAGCAGGGCCGGGACGACCGCCAAAAACATTCAGTACTTC

v_call: TRBV19
d_call: -
clone_size: -
j_call: TRBJ1-5
cdr3_aa: CASSYQGGQPQHF
cdr3_nt: TGTGCCAGTAGTTATCAGGGTGGACAGCCCCAGCATTTT

v_call: TRBV19
d_call: -
clone_size: -
j_call: TRBJ1-5
cdr3_aa: CASSIGGGPQHF
cdr3_nt: TGTGCCAGTAGTATAGGGGGGGGGCCCCAGCATTTT

v_call: TRBV6-6
d_call: -
clone_size: -
j_call: TRBJ1-5
cdr3_aa: CASSYVVGSGQPQHF
cdr3_nt: TGTGCCAGCAGTTACGTGGTGGGGAGCGGGCAGCCCCAGCATTTT

v_call: TRBV6-1
d_call: -
clone_size: -
j_call: TRBJ1-5
cdr3_aa: CASSEDPQGGGQPQHF
cdr3_nt: TGTGCCAGCAGTGAGGATCCACAGGGAGGCGGTCAGCCCCAGCATTTT

v_call: TRBV2
d_call: TRBD2
clone_size: once
j_call: TRBJ2-5
cdr3_aa: CASSEGSAGGRETQYF
cdr3_nt: TGTGCCAGCAGTGAAGGTTCCGCGGGGGGTCGGGAGACCCAGTACTTC

v_call: TRBV25-1
d_call: TRBD2
clone_size: few
j_call: TRBJ2-5
cdr3_aa: CASSFLAGGPIETQYF
cdr3_nt: TGTGCCAGCAGCTTTCTAGCGGGGGGGCCCATAGAGACCCAGTACTTC

v_call: TRBV18
d_call: -
clone_size: few
j_call: TRBJ1-4
cdr3_aa: CASSPQDEKLFF
cdr3_nt: TGTGCCAGCTCACCGCAAGATGAAAAACTGTTTTTT

v_call: TRBV5-4
d_call: -
clone_size: -
j_call: TRBJ1-5
cdr3_aa: CASSSEPGPNQPQHF
cdr3_nt: TGTGCCAGCAGCTCAGAGCCGGGCCCTAATCAGCCCCAGCATTTT

v_call: TRBV29-1
d_call: -
clone_size: -
j_call: TRBJ1-1
cdr3_aa: CSVGIRRDWTEAFF
cdr3_nt: TGCAGCGTTGGGATTAGAAGGGACTGGACTGAAGCTTTCTTT

v_call: TRBV5-1
d_call: -
clone_size: -
j_call: TRBJ1-1
cdr3_aa: CASSLGGNTEAFF
cdr3_nt: TGCGCCAGCAGCTTGGGCGGGAACACTGAAGCTTTCTTT

v_call: TRBV14
d_call: -
clone_size: -
j_call: TRBJ1-2
cdr3_aa: CASSQASVRRMYGYTF
cdr3_nt: TGTGCCAGCAGCCAAGCGTCGGTTCGCCGTATGTATGGCTACACCTTC

v_call: TRBV10-2
d_call: -
clone_size: -
j_call: TRBJ2-1
cdr3_aa: CASSEYFGSYNEQFF
cdr3_nt: TGCGCCAGCAGTGAGTACTTTGGGTCCTACAATGAGCAGTTCTTC

v_call: TRBV10-3
d_call: -
clone_size: -
j_call: TRBJ1-5
cdr3_aa: CAISEERGSNQPQHF
cdr3_nt: TGTGCCATCAGTGAGGAGAGAGGAAGCAATCAGCCCCAGCATTTT

v_call: TRBV11-2
d_call: TRBD1
clone_size: -
j_call: TRBJ1-6
cdr3_aa: CASSLVAGGYGSPLHF
cdr3_nt: TGTGCCAGCAGCTTAGTAGCAGGGGGCTACGGTTCACCCCTCCACTTT